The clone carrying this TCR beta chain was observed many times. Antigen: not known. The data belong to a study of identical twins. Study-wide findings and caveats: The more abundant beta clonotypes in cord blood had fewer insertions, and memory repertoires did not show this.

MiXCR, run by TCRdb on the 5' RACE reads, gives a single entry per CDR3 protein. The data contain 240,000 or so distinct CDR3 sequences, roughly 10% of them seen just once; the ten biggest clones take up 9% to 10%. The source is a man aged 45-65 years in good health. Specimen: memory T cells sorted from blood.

The DNA of the CDR3 is TGCAGCGTTCCGGGACAGGGTTTTTACAATGAGCAGTTCTTC. The encoded protein is CSVPGQGFYNEQFF. The chain has TRBV29-1 and TRBJ2-1; TRBD1 matches 9 bases. Germline assignment: CDR1 SQVTM and CDR2 ANQGSEA. The trim removed 5 bases at V and 4 bases at J, leaving 6 bases unmatched. The CDR3 extends over 14 amino acids.